This TCR beta chain originates from a study of tumor and adjacent non-tumor tissue in lung cancer. RNA was extracted from bulk tissue without any cell sorting. In the case of this clonotype: Without the conserved terminal phenylalanine or tryptophan, this CDR3 likely stems from a read error.

A modified ARM-PCR protocol with three rounds of nested PCR amplified TCRbeta. TCRdb re-derived calls from the multiplex PCR reads in MiXCR, one entry per CDR3 protein. This table holds about 80,000 distinct CDR3 sequences, 65% to 90% found once. Germline CDR1 and CDR2: SQVTM and ANQGSEA. V lost 0 bases, J lost 6 bases, and 8 bases lay in between. This CDR3 spans 12 amino acids. The rearrangement joins TRBV29-1 to TRBJ1-2; unclear D gene. The TCR sequence derives from a woman between 50 and 59 years old with non-small cell lung cancer. The sample consisted of lung tumor tissue. The CDR3: CSVEDRPDGYTS. CDR3 nucleotides: TGCAGCGTTGAAGATAGGCCGGATGGCTACACCTCC.